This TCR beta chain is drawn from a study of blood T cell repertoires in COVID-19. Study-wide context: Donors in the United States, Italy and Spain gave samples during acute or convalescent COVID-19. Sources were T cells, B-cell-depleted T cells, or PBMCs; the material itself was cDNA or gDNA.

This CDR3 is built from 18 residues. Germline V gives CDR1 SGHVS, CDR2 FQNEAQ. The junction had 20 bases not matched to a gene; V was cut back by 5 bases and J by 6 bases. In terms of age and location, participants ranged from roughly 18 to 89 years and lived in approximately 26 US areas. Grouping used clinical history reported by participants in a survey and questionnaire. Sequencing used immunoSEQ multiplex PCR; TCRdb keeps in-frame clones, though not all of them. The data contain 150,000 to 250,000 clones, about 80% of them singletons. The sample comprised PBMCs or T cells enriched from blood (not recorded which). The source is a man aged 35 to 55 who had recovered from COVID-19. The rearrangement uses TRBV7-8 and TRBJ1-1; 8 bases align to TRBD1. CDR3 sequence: CASSLLPQGAKGGPEAFF. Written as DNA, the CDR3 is TGTGCCAGCAGCCTCCTCCCCCAGGGGGCGAAAGGGGGCCCTGAAGCTTTCTTT.